Detailed here is one TCR beta chain. The record originates from a study of blood T cell repertoires in COVID-19. Study-wide context: There were acute and convalescent COVID-19 samples, and they came from the United States, Italy and Spain. The cDNA or gDNA used as material had been derived from T cells, B-cell-depleted T cells, or PBMCs.

The authors' processing: Amplified reference gene primers provided the basis for estimating nucleated cell counts. Generated by immunoSEQ multiplex PCR, the TCRdb table keeps only in-frame clones and is missing some. The D gene and trimming were derived from the DNA, and the V and J assignments and clone size from that table. This table has approximately 320,000 clones, roughly 85% appearing once. The CDR3 contains 15 residues. V gave up 1 base and J gave up 6 bases; unmatched junction bases: 5. Per the germline V gene, CDR1 is MNHEY and CDR2 is SMNVEV (reference sequence). The sequence derives from a human donor in a cohort sampled during active COVID-19. Sequences were obtained from peripheral blood. The chain combines TRBV27 with TRBJ1-5, with 8 bases identical to TRBD1. The CDR3 loop is CASSLFAGGGQPQHF. CDR3 DNA: TGTGCCAGCAGTTTATTTGCAGGGGGCGGTCAGCCCCAGCATTTT.